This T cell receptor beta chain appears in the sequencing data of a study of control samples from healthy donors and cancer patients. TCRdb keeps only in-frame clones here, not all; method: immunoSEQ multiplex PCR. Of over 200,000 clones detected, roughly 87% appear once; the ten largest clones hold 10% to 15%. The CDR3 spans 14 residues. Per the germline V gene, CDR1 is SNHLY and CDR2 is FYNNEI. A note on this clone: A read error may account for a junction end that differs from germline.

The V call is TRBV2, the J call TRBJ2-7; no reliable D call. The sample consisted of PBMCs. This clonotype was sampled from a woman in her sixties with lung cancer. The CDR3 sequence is CASRLFAVEYGQYF. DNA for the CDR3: TGTGCCAGCAGGCTTTTTGCGGTCGAATACGGGCAGTACTTC.